Sequencing of this TCR beta chain was carried out in a study of blood T cell repertoires in COVID-19. Study background: Both acute and convalescent COVID-19 samples were obtained from the United States, Italy and Spain. PBMCs, B-cell-depleted T cells, or T cells provided the cDNA or gDNA that made up the material.

The authors' processing: Amplified reference gene primers provided the basis for estimating nucleated cell counts. Sequencing was performed with immunoSEQ multiplex PCR; in TCRdb, only in-frame clones are kept and a portion is missing. The V and J calls and clone size were taken over from that table, and D and trimming were inferred from the DNA. This sample has 190,000 or so clones, with about 80% found just once. This CDR3 spans 15 amino acids. Germline assignment: CDR1 KGHSH and CDR2 LQKENI. V shed 3 bases, J shed 2 bases, and the junction held 3 bases outside the gene matches. The receptor was derived from a human donor with acute or convalescent COVID-19. The donor label of this sample is uncertain. Sample: peripheral blood. This chain links TRBV18 with TRBJ2-2; 7 nucleotides match TRBD2. The CDR3 bases are TGTGCCAGCTCACCTGGCGGGAGAAACACCGGGGAGCTGTTTTTT. As protein: CASSPGGRNTGELFF.